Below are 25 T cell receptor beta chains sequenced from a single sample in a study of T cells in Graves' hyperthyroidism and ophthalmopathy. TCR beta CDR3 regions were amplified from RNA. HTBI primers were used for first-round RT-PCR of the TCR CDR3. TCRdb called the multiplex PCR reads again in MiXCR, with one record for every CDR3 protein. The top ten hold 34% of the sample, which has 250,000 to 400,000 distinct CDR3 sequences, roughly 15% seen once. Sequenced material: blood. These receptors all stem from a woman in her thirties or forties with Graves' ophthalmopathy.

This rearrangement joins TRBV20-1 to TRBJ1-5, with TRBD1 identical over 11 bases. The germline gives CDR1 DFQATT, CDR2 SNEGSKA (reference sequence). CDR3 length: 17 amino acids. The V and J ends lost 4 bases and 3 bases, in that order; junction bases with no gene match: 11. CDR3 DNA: TGCAGTGCTAATGATTTGGGACAGGGGGTGTTCAATCAGCCCCAGCATTTT. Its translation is CSANDLGQGVFNQPQHF.

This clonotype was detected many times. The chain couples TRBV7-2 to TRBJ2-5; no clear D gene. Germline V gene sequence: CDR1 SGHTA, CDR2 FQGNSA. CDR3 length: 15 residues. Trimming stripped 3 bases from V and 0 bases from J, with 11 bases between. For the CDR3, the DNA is TGTGCCAGCAGCTTTTCACTATTGTACCAAGAGACCCAGTACTTC. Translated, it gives CASSFSLLYQETQYF.

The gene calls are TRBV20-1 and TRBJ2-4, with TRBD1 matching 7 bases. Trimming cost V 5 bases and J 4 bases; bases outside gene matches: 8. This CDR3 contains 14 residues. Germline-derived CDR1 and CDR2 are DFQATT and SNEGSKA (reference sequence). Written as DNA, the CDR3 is TGCAGTGCTCCCCACCCGGGACAGAAAAACATTCAGTACTTC. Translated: CSAPHPGQKNIQYF.

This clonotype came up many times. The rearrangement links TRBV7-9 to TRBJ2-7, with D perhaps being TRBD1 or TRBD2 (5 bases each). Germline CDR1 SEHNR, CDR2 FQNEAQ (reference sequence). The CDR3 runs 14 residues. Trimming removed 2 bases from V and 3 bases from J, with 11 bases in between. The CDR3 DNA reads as TGTGCCAGCAGCTTAAATGGGGGAGACTACGAGCAGTACTTC. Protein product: CASSLNGGDYEQYF.

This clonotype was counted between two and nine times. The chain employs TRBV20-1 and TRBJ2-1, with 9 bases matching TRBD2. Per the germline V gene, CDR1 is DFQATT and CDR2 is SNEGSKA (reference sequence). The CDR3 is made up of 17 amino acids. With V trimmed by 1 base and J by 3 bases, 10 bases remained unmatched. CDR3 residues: CSARVTLAGSHYNEQFF. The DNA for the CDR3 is TGCAGTGCTAGAGTAACCCTAGCGGGATCCCACTACAATGAGCAGTTCTTC.

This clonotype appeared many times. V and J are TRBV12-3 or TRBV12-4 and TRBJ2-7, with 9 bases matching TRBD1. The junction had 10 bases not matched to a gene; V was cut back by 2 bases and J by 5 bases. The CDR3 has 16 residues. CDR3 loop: CASSLLAGQGGHEQYF. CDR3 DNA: TGTGCCAGCAGTTTACTCGCGGGACAGGGAGGGCACGAGCAGTACTTC.

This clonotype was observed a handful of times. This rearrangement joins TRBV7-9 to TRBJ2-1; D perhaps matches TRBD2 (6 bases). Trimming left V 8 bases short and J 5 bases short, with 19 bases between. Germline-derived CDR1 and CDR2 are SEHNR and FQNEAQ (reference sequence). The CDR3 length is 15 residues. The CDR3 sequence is CASRDAKGGHNEQFF. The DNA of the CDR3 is TGTGCCAGCCGAGACGCCAAGGGAGGCCACAATGAGCAGTTCTTC.

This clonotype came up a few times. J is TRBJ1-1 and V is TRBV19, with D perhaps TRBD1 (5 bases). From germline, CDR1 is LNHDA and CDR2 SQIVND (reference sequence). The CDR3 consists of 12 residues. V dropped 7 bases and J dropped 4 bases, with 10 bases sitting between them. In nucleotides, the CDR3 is TGTGCCAGTACTTGGCAGGGCACTGAAGCTTTCTTT. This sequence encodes CASTWQGTEAFF.

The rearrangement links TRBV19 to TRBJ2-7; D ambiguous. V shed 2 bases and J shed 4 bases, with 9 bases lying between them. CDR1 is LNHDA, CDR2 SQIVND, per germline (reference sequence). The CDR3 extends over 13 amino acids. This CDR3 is CASSIPGEYEQYF. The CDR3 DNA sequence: TGTGCCAGTAGTATACCTGGCGAATACGAGCAGTACTTC.

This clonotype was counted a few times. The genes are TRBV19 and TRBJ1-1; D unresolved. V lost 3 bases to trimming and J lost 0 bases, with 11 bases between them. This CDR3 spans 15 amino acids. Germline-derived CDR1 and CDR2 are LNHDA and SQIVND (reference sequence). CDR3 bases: TGTGCCAGTAGTATCGGTACAGTTTTGAACACTGAAGCTTTCTTT. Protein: CASSIGTVLNTEAFF.

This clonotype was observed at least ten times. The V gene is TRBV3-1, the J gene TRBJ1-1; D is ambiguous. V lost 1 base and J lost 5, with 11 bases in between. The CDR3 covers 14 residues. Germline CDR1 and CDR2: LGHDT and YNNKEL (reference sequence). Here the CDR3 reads CASSQVDGRTEAFF. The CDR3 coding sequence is TGTGCCAGCAGCCAAGTCGATGGGAGGACTGAAGCTTTCTTT. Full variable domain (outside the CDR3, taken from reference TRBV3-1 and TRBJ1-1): DTAVSQTPKYLVTQMGNDKSIKCEQNLGHDTMYWYKQDSKKFLKIMFSYNNKELIINETVPNRFSPKSPDKAHLNLHINSLELGDSAVYFCASSQVDGRTEAFFGQGTRLTVV.

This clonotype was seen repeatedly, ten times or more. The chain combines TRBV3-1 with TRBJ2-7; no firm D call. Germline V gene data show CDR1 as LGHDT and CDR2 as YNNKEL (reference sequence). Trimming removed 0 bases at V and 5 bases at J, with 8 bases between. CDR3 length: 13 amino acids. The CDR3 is CASSQENADEQYF. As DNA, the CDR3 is TGTGCCAGCAGCCAAGAAAACGCTGACGAGCAGTACTTC.

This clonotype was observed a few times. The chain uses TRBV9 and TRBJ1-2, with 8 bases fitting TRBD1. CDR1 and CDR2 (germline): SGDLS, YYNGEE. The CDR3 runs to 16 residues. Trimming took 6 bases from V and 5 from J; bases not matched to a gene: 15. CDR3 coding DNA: TGTGCCAGCACCCCCTCAGTGGATGACAGGGGATATGGCTACACCTTC. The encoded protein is CASTPSVDDRGYGYTF.

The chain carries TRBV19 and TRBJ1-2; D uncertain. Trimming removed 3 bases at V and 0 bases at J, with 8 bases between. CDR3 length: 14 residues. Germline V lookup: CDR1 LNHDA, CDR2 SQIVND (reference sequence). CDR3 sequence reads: CASSMRDSNYGYTF. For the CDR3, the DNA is TGTGCCAGTAGTATGAGGGATTCTAACTATGGCTACACCTTC.

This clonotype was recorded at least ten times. The CDR3 reads CASSFSSGAVNEQFF. The CDR3 DNA reads TGTGCCAGCAGCTTTTCTAGCGGGGCAGTCAATGAGCAGTTCTTC. The genes are TRBV11-2 and TRBJ2-1, with 9 positions matching TRBD2. Unmatched junction bases numbered 6, after V lost 3 bases and J lost 6 bases. Germline-derived CDR1 and CDR2 are SGHAT and FQNNGV. The CDR3 loop spans 15 amino acids.

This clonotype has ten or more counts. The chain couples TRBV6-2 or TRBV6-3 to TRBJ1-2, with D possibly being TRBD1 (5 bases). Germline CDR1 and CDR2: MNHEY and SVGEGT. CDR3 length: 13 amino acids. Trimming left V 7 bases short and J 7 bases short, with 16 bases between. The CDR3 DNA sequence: TGTGCCAGCACCCCCGACAGTGTCCTTGGCTACACCTTC. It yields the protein CASTPDSVLGYTF.

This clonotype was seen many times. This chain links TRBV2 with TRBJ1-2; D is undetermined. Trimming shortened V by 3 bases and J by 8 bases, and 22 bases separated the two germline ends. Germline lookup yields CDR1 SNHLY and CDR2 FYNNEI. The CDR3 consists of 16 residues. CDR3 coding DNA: TGTGCCAGCAGTGATCAAGGGTTCGCAGGATTCGCCGGCTACACCTTC. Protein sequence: CASSDQGFAGFAGYTF.

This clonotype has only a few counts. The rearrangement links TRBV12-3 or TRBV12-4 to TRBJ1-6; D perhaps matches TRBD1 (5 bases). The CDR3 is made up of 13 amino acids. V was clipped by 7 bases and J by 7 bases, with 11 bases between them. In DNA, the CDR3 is TGTGCCAGCAATCTGGGGGGAAATTCACCCCTCCACTTT. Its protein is CASNLGGNSPLHF.

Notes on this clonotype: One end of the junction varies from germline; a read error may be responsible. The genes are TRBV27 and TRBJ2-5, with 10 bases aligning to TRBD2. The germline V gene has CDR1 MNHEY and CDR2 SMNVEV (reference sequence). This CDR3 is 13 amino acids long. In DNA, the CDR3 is TGTGCCAGCAGTTTGGCTAGCGGGAGCCCCCCGCACTTC. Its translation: CASSLASGSPPHF.

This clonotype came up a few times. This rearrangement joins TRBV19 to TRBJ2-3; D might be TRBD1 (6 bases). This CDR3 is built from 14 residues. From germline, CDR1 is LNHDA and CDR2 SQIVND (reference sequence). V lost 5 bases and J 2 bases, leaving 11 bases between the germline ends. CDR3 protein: CASSPDRLTDTQYF. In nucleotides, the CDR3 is TGTGCCAGTAGTCCTGACAGGCTCACAGATACGCAGTATTTT.

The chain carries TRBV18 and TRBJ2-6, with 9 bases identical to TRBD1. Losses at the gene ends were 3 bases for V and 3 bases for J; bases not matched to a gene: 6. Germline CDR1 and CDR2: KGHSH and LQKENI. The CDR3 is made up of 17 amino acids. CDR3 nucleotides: TGTGCCAGCTCACCCACAGGGGGCGCGTTTGGGGCCAACGTCCTGACTTTC. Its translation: CASSPTGGAFGANVLTF. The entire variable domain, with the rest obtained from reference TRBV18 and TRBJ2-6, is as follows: NAGVMQNPRHLVRRRGQEARLRCSPMKGHSHVYWYRQLPEEGLKFMVYLQKENIIDESGMPKERFSAEFPKEGPSILRIQQVVRGDSAAYFCASSPTGGAFGANVLTFGAGSRLTVL.

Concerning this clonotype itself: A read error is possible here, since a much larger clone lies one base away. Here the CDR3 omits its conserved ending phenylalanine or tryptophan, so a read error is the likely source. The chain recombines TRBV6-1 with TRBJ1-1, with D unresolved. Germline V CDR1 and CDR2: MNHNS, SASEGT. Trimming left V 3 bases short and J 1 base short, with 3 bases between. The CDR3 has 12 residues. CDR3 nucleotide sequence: TGTGCCAGCAGTGAGGGGAACACTGAAGCTTTCCTT. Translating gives CASSEGNTEAFL.

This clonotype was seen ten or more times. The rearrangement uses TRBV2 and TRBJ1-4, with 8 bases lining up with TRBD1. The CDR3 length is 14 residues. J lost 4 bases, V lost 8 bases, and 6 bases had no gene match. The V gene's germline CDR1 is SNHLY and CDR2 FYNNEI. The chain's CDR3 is CASRKDRVNEKLFF. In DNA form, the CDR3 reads TGTGCCAGCCGAAAGGACAGGGTTAATGAAAAACTGTTTTTT.

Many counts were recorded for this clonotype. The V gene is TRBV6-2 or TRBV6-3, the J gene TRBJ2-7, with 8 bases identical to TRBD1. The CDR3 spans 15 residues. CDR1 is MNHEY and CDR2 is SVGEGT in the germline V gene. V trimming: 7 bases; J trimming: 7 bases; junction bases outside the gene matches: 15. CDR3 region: CASTTDRGYFDEQYF. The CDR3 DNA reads TGTGCCAGCACTACCGACAGGGGCTATTTTGATGAGCAGTACTTC.

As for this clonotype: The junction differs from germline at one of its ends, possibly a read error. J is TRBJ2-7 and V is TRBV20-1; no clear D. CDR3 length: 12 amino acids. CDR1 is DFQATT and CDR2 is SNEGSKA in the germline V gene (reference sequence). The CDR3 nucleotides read TGCAGTGCTAACGGATTCTCCTACGAGCAATACTTC. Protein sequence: CSANGFSYEQYF.